This TCR beta chain emerged from a study of cytomegalovirus exposure and HLA in healthy donors. Study-level results: TCR beta chain V- and J-gene trimming was linked, in a later analysis, to a missense variant in DCLRE1C. The authors judged a highly shared variant cluster likely a sequencing artifact. Analysis performed later showed TCR beta chains linked to HLA being more clonally expanded than equally common others.

Trimming cost V 4 bases and J 6 bases, with 18 bases left between them. CDR1 and CDR2 from the germline V gene are ENHRY and SYGVKD. CDR3 size: 15 residues. On this clone itself: Its antigen is as yet unknown.

PCR amplification relied on 60 Vbeta primers (plus 13 Jbeta primers). Method: immunoSEQ multiplex PCR; TCRdb's copy keeps in-frame clones and lacks some. The sample has under 150,000 clones, roughly 79% seen once; the top ten hold approximately 0.99%. This TCR was recovered from a male donor in good health and CMV-seronegative. The chain combines TRBV10-3 with TRBJ1-2; a possible D gene is TRBD1 (5 bases). The sample was PBMCs. DNA of the CDR3: TGTGCCATCAGTGGGGGGAGGGGATCTCTGGATGGCTACACCTTC. Protein sequence: CAISGGRGSLDGYTF.